Below are 23 T cell receptor beta chains sequenced from a single sample in a study of blood T cell repertoires in COVID-19 (dated by TCRdb to the early 2020s). The library was built by means of the immunoSEQ multiplex PCR assay. TCRdb retrieved this table from immuneACCESS and kept in-frame rearrangements only. Not all clones are present; in checked studies, unresolved V genes account for under half, and no reason is known for the remainder. Within this sample are hundreds of thousands of clones, with 85% to 90% of them counted one time only. The ten largest clones capture 0.85% to 0.95% of the sample. Input material: PBMCs or T cells enriched from blood (not recorded which). The origin of the receptors is a man aged 50 to 60 who had been exposed to COVID-19.

This chain uses TRBV19 with TRBJ2-3; perhaps TRBD1 as D (6 bases). The length of the CDR3 is 15 residues. Germline CDR1 LNHDA, CDR2 SQIVND (reference sequence). Deletions cut 3 bases from V and 6 bases from J, with 16 bases between. The CDR3 region is CASSISTGYEDTQYF. CDR3 in DNA: TGTGCCAGTAGTATCTCGACAGGATACGAGGATACGCAGTATTTT.

The chain uses TRBV2 and TRBJ2-1; D might be TRBD1 (6 bases). V was clipped by 9 bases and J by 5 bases, with 29 bases between them. This CDR3 region has 18 residues. Per the germline V gene, CDR1 is SNHLY and CDR2 is FYNNEI. DNA of the CDR3: TGTGCCAGGCTACCGACAGGTCCCGTGGAACCTGGGGACAATGAGCAGTTCTTC. Translation: CARLPTGPVEPGDNEQFF.

V is TRBV11-2 and J is TRBJ1-2, with TRBD1 matching 7 bases. CDR1 is SGHAT, CDR2 FQNNGV, per germline. V trimming: 0 bases; J trimming: 7 bases; junction bases outside the gene matches: 5. The CDR3 totals 14 residues. The chain's CDR3 is CASSLEPRDSGYTF. Written as DNA, the CDR3 is TGTGCCAGCAGCTTAGAGCCCCGGGACAGTGGCTACACCTTC.

The gene calls are TRBV12-3 or TRBV12-4 and TRBJ1-1; D is unclear. This CDR3 contains 13 residues. The V end was cut by 6 bases, the J end by 1 base, with 9 bases between. The CDR3 spells CASSPNRNTEAFF. The CDR3 bases are TGTGCCAGCAGCCCAAACAGGAACACTGAAGCTTTCTTT.

The chain carries TRBV12-3 or TRBV12-4 and TRBJ2-2; D remains unclear. The CDR3 totals 12 residues. Between the trimmed V and J ends, which lost 7 bases and 6 bases, there was a span of 9 bases. The CDR3 DNA is TGTGCCAGCACCCGACATCCCGGGGAGCTGTTTTTT. Encoded protein: CASTRHPGELFF.

CDR3 sequence: CASSIGQGNTEAFF. DNA for the CDR3: TGTGCCAGTAGTATCGGACAGGGGAACACTGAAGCTTTCTTT. The gene calls are TRBV19 and TRBJ1-1; 8 bases are shared with TRBD1. The CDR3 totals 14 residues. V shed 3 bases, J shed 1 base, and the junction held 1 base outside the gene matches. Germline loops: CDR1 LNHDA, CDR2 SQIVND (reference sequence).

The rearrangement joins TRBV7-2 to TRBJ1-2, with a possible D match to TRBD1 (5 bases). The V gene lost 1 base and the J gene lost 0 bases, with 18 bases spanning the gap. Germline values: CDR1 SGHTA, CDR2 FQGNSA. The CDR3 is 18 amino acids. The CDR3 nucleotides read TGTGCCAGCAGCTTAGGTTCCTGGACACTTCGAGCTAACTATGGCTACACCTTC. Protein sequence: CASSLGSWTLRANYGYTF. Full variable domain (remainder filled in from reference TRBV7-2 and TRBJ1-2): GAGVSQSPSNKVTEKGKDVELRCDPISGHTALYWYRQSLGQGLEFLIYFQGNSAPDKSGLPSDRFSAERTGGSVSTLTIQRTQQEDSAVYLCASSLGSWTLRANYGYTFGSGTRLTVV.

The chain links TRBV28 to TRBJ1-4; maybe TRBD1 (5 bases). This CDR3 contains 14 residues. Germline V gene lookup returns CDR1 MDHEN and CDR2 SYDVKM. V lost 6 bases to trimming and J lost 5 bases, with 13 bases between them. The CDR3 protein is CASSPGLYNEKLFF. The CDR3, as DNA: TGTGCCAGCAGCCCGGGACTGTACAATGAAAAACTGTTTTTT.

V usage is TRBV3-1 (or the pseudogene TRBV3-2) and J usage is TRBJ2-7; maybe TRBD1 (5 bases). The CDR3 has 16 residues. Germline CDR1 LGHDT, CDR2 YNNKEL (reference sequence). Trimming stripped 4 bases from V and 4 bases from J, with 20 bases between. CDR3 DNA: TGTGCCAGCAGCCCTCCCTTGACAGACTCCCATTACGAGCAGTACTTC. This translates into CASSPPLTDSHYEQYF.

The rearrangement uses TRBV7-9 and TRBJ1-6; tentative D call: TRBD1 (5 bases). Germline assignment: CDR1 SEHNR and CDR2 FQNEAQ (reference sequence). This CDR3 comprises 14 residues. V dropped 2 bases and J dropped 7 bases, with 9 bases sitting between them. CDR3 DNA: TGTGCCAGCAGCTTAAGGGGTGGCAATTCACCCCTCCACTTT. Translated, it gives CASSLRGGNSPLHF.

The CDR3 loop reads CASSLIGGLYNEQFF. The CDR3 DNA reads as TGTGCCAGCTCACTAATAGGGGGCTTATACAATGAGCAGTTCTTC. The genes are TRBV18 and TRBJ2-1, with TRBD1 identical over 7 bases. J lost 4 bases, V lost 4 bases, and 7 bases had no gene match. This CDR3 is 15 amino acids long. CDR1 and CDR2 (germline): KGHSH, LQKENI.

This clone appeared a single time. The CDR3 DNA follows: TGCGCCAGCAGGTCAATGAACACTGAAGCTTTCTTT. It codes for CASRSMNTEAFF. The chain is built from TRBV10-2 and TRBJ1-1, with D unclear. CDR3 size: 12 residues. Trimming pared 6 bases from V and 0 bases from J, leaving 5 bases between. Per the germline V gene, CDR1 is WSHSY and CDR2 is SAAADI.

The chain has TRBV28 and TRBJ1-4, with unresolved D. CDR1 and CDR2 from the germline V gene are MDHEN and SYDVKM. Trimming took 2 bases from V and 4 from J, leaving 8 bases between them. The CDR3 contains 14 residues. The CDR3 nucleotides are TGTGCCAGCAGTTTAGGGCAGGTTAATGAAAAACTGTTTTTT. Amino acids: CASSLGQVNEKLFF.

The chain recombines TRBV18 with TRBJ2-1; TRBD2 aligns across 13 bases. The junction had 10 bases not matched to a gene; V was cut back by 6 bases and J by 8 bases. This CDR3 has 16 amino acids. Germline V gives CDR1 KGHSH, CDR2 LQKENI. The CDR3 nucleotides read TGTGCCAGCTCTCTGAGACTAGCGGGAGGTATATATGAGCAGTTCTTC. This codes for CASSLRLAGGIYEQFF.

The rearrangement uses TRBV28 and TRBJ2-1, with TRBD2 identical over 9 bases. After removal of 3 bases from V and 3 bases from J, the junction contained 9 bases not matched to a gene. This CDR3 comprises 17 residues. The germline V gene has CDR1 MDHEN and CDR2 SYDVKM. CDR3 region: CASSLVSGTSHYNEQFF. CDR3 sequence (DNA): TGTGCCAGCAGTTTGGTCTCTGGGACTAGCCACTACAATGAGCAGTTCTTC.

The chain combines TRBV6-4 with TRBJ2-2; TRBD1 agrees at 9 bases. The V segment lost 6 bases and the J segment 3 bases; nucleotides outside the gene matches: 5. CDR1 is MRHNA, CDR2 SNTAGT, per germline. There are 15 residues in the CDR3. The CDR3 bases are TGTGCCAGCAGCCCGACAGGGGGGGACACCGGGGAGCTGTTTTTT. This translates into CASSPTGGDTGELFF.

This sequence joins TRBV11-1 and TRBJ2-3; TRBD2 is a possible D gene (7 bases). CDR1 and CDR2 (germline): SGHAT, FQDESV (reference sequence). Between the trimmed V and J ends, which lost 5 bases and 5 bases, there was a span of 20 bases. The CDR3 has 16 amino acids. The CDR3 reads CASSRNQGRGGDTQYF. The CDR3 coding sequence is TGTGCCAGCAGCAGAAATCAGGGGAGGGGAGGAGATACGCAGTATTTT.

A remark on this clone: Other DNA sequences from this sample encode an identical CDR3 as well. This chain joins TRBV5-1 and TRBJ2-7, with TRBD1 as a possible D gene (5 bases). Trimming removed 0 bases from V and 2 bases from J, with 6 bases in between. CDR1 SGHRS and CDR2 YFSETQ come from the germline V gene. The length of the CDR3 is 13 residues. The chain's CDR3 is CASSLGGTYEQYV. The DNA of the CDR3 is TGCGCCAGCAGCTTGGGGGGCACCTACGAGCAGTACGTC.

The chain joins TRBV9 to TRBJ2-6; perhaps TRBD2 as D (5 bases). The CDR3 has 16 residues. The V gene's germline CDR1 is SGDLS and CDR2 YYNGEE. Between the trimmed V and J ends, which lost 0 bases and 9 bases, there was a span of 16 bases. The CDR3 protein is CASSVAEVWVGNVLTF. In nucleotides, the CDR3 is TGTGCCAGCAGCGTAGCGGAGGTCTGGGTTGGCAACGTCCTGACTTTC.

The rearrangement uses TRBV7-9 and TRBJ2-1; TRBD2 matches 9 bases. The CDR3 length is 15 residues. J was trimmed by 7 bases and V by 5 bases; bases with no gene match: 9. The germline V gene encodes CDR1 SEHNR and CDR2 FQNEAQ (reference sequence). CDR3 protein: CASSRLGLAGNEQFF. The CDR3 nucleotides read TGTGCCAGCAGCCGTCTGGGACTAGCCGGGAATGAGCAGTTCTTC.

The V and J genes are TRBV20-1 and TRBJ1-5; TRBD1 might be the D (6 bases). CDR1 is DFQATT, CDR2 SNEGSKA, per germline (reference sequence). Trimming shortened V by 3 bases and J by 4 bases, and 13 bases separated the two germline ends. This CDR3 has 14 amino acids. As DNA, the CDR3 is TGCAGTGCTAGTAAGACAGGTGGGAATCAGCCCCAGCATTTT. Translated, it gives CSASKTGGNQPQHF.

This chain links TRBV3-1 (or the pseudogene TRBV3-2) with TRBJ2-6; weak D call: TRBD2 (6 bases). V lost 0 bases, J lost 2 bases, and 8 bases lay in between. This CDR3 has 16 amino acids. Germline CDR1 reads LGHDT; CDR2 reads YNNKEL (reference sequence). The CDR3 sequence: CASSQDPGAGANVLTF. The DNA for the CDR3 is TGTGCCAGCAGCCAAGATCCGGGGGCTGGGGCCAACGTCCTGACTTTC.

The J gene is TRBJ1-2, the V gene TRBV4-1; 7 bases map to TRBD1. The CDR3 covers 18 residues. The germline gives CDR1 MGHRA, CDR2 YSYEKL. V was pared by 4 bases and J by 0 bases, with 14 bases of the junction left unmatched. As DNA, the CDR3 is TGCGCCAGCAGCCCTAGAACAGGGGCCGGGGTTCCTAACTATGGCTACACCTTC. Amino acids: CASSPRTGAGVPNYGYTF.